What follows is one TCR beta chain and its context. The sample comes from a study of blood T cell repertoires in COVID-19. Looking at the study overall: Samples of COVID-19 (acute and convalescent) were obtained from the United States, Italy and Spain.

Libraries were prepared by immunoSEQ multiplex PCR; TCRdb keeps only in-frame clonotypes and omits some of them. The table has approximately 300,000 clones, about nine tenths seen once; the top ten hold 1%. This CDR3 spans 16 amino acids. CDR1 SGDLS and CDR2 YYNGEE come from the germline V gene. The germline V and J ends were trimmed by 1 base and 1 base, with 12 bases remaining between them. This receptor was obtained from a man aged 50 to 59 with active or convalescent COVID-19. Sequenced material: peripheral blood. The chain has TRBV9 and TRBJ2-1; maybe TRBD2 (5 bases). CDR3 region: CASSVRGSGSYNEQFF. The CDR3 bases are TGTGCCAGCAGCGTACGCGGCTCGGGGTCCTACAATGAGCAGTTCTTC.